The rows below give T cell receptor beta chains drawn from one sample of a study of cytomegalovirus exposure and HLA in healthy donors. Some clones are missing from TCRdb's copy, which holds only in-frame ones; the method was immunoSEQ multiplex PCR. The table includes some 74,000 clones, about 78% detected once. Sequencing was carried out using PBMCs. These receptors came from a male donor in good health and CMV-seronegative. CDR3s include the opening cysteine and the closing phenylalanine or tryptophan. Each record gives: J gene, V gene, D gene, clone size, CDR3 DNA, CDR3 protein. D genes are given only for firm matches. Where a row states a size, it is once, few, many or the class of an expanded clone; other rows omit it.

TRBJ1-5 TRBV18 - - TGTGCCAGCTCACGGGGCCAGGGGTTTCAGCCCCAGCATTTT CASSRGQGFQPQHF
TRBJ1-4 TRBV4-1 - - TGCGCCAGCAGACGACAGGATGAAAAACTGTTTTTT CASRRQDEKLFF
TRBJ2-3 TRBV5-1 - - TGCGCCAGCAGCCCGAAAGGGGGGGCATCAGATACGCAGTATTTT CASSPKGGASDTQYF
TRBJ2-1 TRBV6-5 TRBD2 - TGTGCCAGCAGTGGACTAGCAGGGAACAATGAGCAGTTCTTC CASSGLAGNNEQFF
TRBJ1-2 TRBV5-4 TRBD1 - TGTGCCAGCAGCTTACAGGGGTTATACTATGGCTACACCTTC CASSLQGLYYGYTF
TRBJ1-1 TRBV5-1 - - TGCGCCAGCAGCTTGGGACTGACGGCTTTCTTT CASSLGLTAFF
TRBJ2-7 TRBV6-5 TRBD2 - TGTGCCAGCAACCCGAGCCTAGCGGGAGGGTACGAGCAGTACTTC CASNPSLAGGYEQYF
TRBJ1-4 TRBV7-6 TRBD1 once TGTGCCACCAAGACAGGGGGTCCAACTAATGAAAAACTGTTTTTT CATKTGGPTNEKLFF
TRBJ1-1 TRBV2 TRBD1 - TGTGCCAGCAGTGAAGGTACAGGGGGCTTGAACACTGAAGCTTTCTTT CASSEGTGGLNTEAFF
TRBJ2-2 TRBV4-2 TRBD2 - TGTGCCAGCAGCCAGGAAGGACTAGCGGAGAACACCGGGGAGCTGTTTTTT CASSQEGLAENTGELFF
TRBJ2-5 TRBV7-9 - - TGTGCCAGCAGCATGGCCGGCGCAGGGCAAATCCAAGAGACCCAGTACTTC CASSMAGAGQIQETQYF
TRBJ1-1 TRBV5-6 - medium-sized TGTGCCAGCAGCTTATCCCCAGGGGCGAACACTGAAGCTTTCTTT CASSLSPGANTEAFF
TRBJ2-2 TRBV27 TRBD1 - TGTGCCAGCAGTTTATCAGGGGGCGTTTTCGACACCGGGGAGCTGTTTTTT CASSLSGGVFDTGELFF
TRBJ2-5 TRBV6-5 - - TGTGCCAGCAGTTCGACCTCGACTAGTTCGTTTGAGACCCAGTACTTC CASSSTSTSSFETQYF
TRBJ2-3 TRBV2 - few TGTGCCAGCAGTGAATTAGGGGGGGTGGGCACAGATACGCAGTATTTT CASSELGGVGTDTQYF
TRBJ2-4 TRBV9 - - TGTGCCAGCAGCGTAGGGGGGCGCGGTCCTTACATTCAGTACTTC CASSVGGRGPYIQYF
TRBJ2-7 TRBV28 TRBD2 - TGTGCCAGCAGTTTCTCTTTAGCGGGAGGAAAGTCCTACGAGCAGTACTTC CASSFSLAGGKSYEQYF
TRBJ2-5 TRBV7-3 TRBD1 - TGTGCCAGCAGCGAACAGGGGGCGGGCGAGACCCAGTACTTC CASSEQGAGETQYF
TRBJ1-2 TRBV28 - - TGTGCCAGCAGTACCCCGTCAGTCTTTGGCTACACCTTC CASSTPSVFGYTF
TRBJ2-3 TRBV27 TRBD2 - TGTGCCAGCAGCCGAGGCCTAGCGGGGCCCACAGATACGCAGTATTTT CASSRGLAGPTDTQYF
TRBJ2-3 TRBV5-6 TRBD2 - TGTGCCAGCAGCTTGGTGCTAGCGGGGACAGATACGCAGTATTTT CASSLVLAGTDTQYF
TRBJ1-3 TRBV4-1 - - TGCGCCAGCAGCCCCGAAAGTAGAGGCCTTCGGATCGGGGGAAACACCATATATTTT CASSPESRGLRIGGNTIYF
TRBJ1-5 TRBV28 - - TGTGCCAGCAGTTTGGCAGGGAGGATCAATCAGCCCCAGCATTTT CASSLAGRINQPQHF
TRBJ2-7 TRBV7-9 - - TGTGCCAGCAGCTTATCTGGTATGAGGGGACACGAGTACGAGCAGTACTTC CASSLSGMRGHEYEQYF
TRBJ2-5 TRBV6-6 - - TGTGCCAGCAGTTATGGAAGACCGGGACTAGAGACCCAGTACTTC CASSYGRPGLETQYF
TRBJ1-1 TRBV5-1 TRBD1 once TGCGCCAGCAGCTTGTACCCTGGACAGGGATTAATGGCTTTCTTT CASSLYPGQGLMAFF
TRBJ1-2 TRBV6-1 - few TGTGCCAGCAGTGAAGCGCGGGTAGGGCAGAACTATGGCTACACCTTC CASSEARVGQNYGYTF
TRBJ1-1 TRBV6-5 - - TGTGCCAGCCACGACCCGACAGATCTTGAAGCTTTCTTT CASHDPTDLEAFF
TRBJ2-7 TRBV15 TRBD1 - TGTGCCACCACCCTCCGGGACAGGTCCTCCTACGAGCAGTACTTC CATTLRDRSSYEQYF
TRBJ2-2 TRBV19 - - TGTGCCAGTAGTAGGGATAGAGGGCAGACCGGGGAGCTGTTTTTT CASSRDRGQTGELFF
TRBJ2-7 TRBV18 - - TGTGCCAGCTCACCCCCCCAGGGTGGAAACGAGCAGTACTTC CASSPPQGGNEQYF
TRBJ1-2 TRBV6-8 TRBD1 - TGTGCCAGCAGTTACTCGTTCGATGTCGGACAGGGACGTTCTAACTATGGCTACACCTTC CASSYSFDVGQGRSNYGYTF
TRBJ2-7 TRBV6-1 - - TGTGCCAGCAGTGAAAAGGACTATGACTACGAGCAGTACTTC CASSEKDYDYEQYF
TRBJ1-1 TRBV4-3 - - TGCGCCAGCAGCCCGGGCAGGGGTACTGAAGCTTTCTTT CASSPGRGTEAFF
TRBJ1-6 TRBV5-1 TRBD1 - TGCGCCAGCAGCTTAGGACAGGGGGTTAATTCACCCCTCCACTTT CASSLGQGVNSPLHF
TRBJ2-7 TRBV5-8 - - TGTGCCAGCAGCTTTCTAGGAGACTACGAGCAGTACTTC CASSFLGDYEQYF
TRBJ2-1 TRBV6-6 TRBD2 - TGTGCCAGCAGCCGAAGGACTAGCGGGAGCGGCAATGAGCAGTTCTTC CASSRRTSGSGNEQFF
TRBJ1-6 TRBV10-2 TRBD1 - TGCGCCAGCATGGAGGGACAGGGGTACTCACCCCTCCACTTT CASMEGQGYSPLHF
TRBJ1-4 TRBV4-2 TRBD1 - TGTGCCAGCAGCCAACAACAGGGGGCGATTGAAAAACTGTTTTTT CASSQQQGAIEKLFF
TRBJ1-2 TRBV6-5 - - TGTGCCAGCAGCTACAAGGCGACCGGGGGGAATGGCTACACCTTC CASSYKATGGNGYTF
TRBJ1-4 TRBV18 TRBD1 - TGTGCCAGCTCACTCTCACGACAGGGCCTGGGGGAAAAACTGTTTTTT CASSLSRQGLGEKLFF
TRBJ2-7 TRBV5-5 TRBD2 once TGTGCCAGCAACCGCAGATCGGGGGGTGCCGGCTTCGGCGAGCAGTACTTC CASNRRSGGAGFGEQYF
TRBJ1-5 TRBV2 - - TGTGCCAGCAGTGTGGGCAGGGAGGGCCAGCCCCAGCATTTT CASSVGREGQPQHF